This TCR beta chain was retrieved from a study of human T cells and chemical hapten exposure. Whole-study results and caveats: Every donor had alopecia, and their immune response may therefore differ from healthy people's.

The sample's time point: patch test 3, about 24 weeks after DPC sensitization. Treatment given: therapeutic diphenylcyclopropenone sensitization with weekly scalp DPC. TCRdb processed the RACE reads anew with MiXCR; each CDR3 protein has one entry. The sample yields over 75,000 distinct CDR3 sequences, approximately 11% seen once. This clonotype was seen a handful of times. Its matching antigen is unknown. The V end lost 6 bases, the J end lost 3 bases, and 18 bases lay between the germline ends. Germline loops: CDR1 SGHRS, CDR2 YFSETQ. CDR3 length: 16 residues. This receptor was identified in a woman under 40 with alopecia areata. Some clones in this sample may be carry-over from other donors' samples. This specimen was whole blood, taken in connection with sensitization to the hapten diphenylcyclopropenone (DPC). The V call is TRBV5-1, the J call TRBJ1-4; weak D call: TRBD1 (5 bases). The CDR3 is CASTQGGASANEKLFF. The CDR3 DNA reads as TGCGCCAGCACTCAGGGAGGGGCGTCCGCTAATGAAAAACTGTTTTTT. Complete variable domain (other parts from reference TRBV5-1 and TRBJ1-4): KAGVTQTPRYLIKTRGQQVTLSCSPISGHRSVSWYQQTPGQGLQFLFEYFSETQRNKGNFPGRFSGRQFSNSRSEMNVSTLELGDSALYLCASTQGGASANEKLFFGSGTQLSVL.